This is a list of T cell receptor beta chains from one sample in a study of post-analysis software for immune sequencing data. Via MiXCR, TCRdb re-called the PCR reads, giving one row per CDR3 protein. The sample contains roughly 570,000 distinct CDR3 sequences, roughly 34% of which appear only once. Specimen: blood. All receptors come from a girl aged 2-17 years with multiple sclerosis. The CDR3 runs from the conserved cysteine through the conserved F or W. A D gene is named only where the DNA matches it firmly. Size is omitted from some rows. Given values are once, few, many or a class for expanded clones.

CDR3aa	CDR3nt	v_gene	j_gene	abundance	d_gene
CASSLDQAGSEQFF	TGTGCCAGCAGCTTAGACCAAGCGGGGAGTGAGCAGTTCTTC	TRBV11-2	TRBJ2-1	few	TRBD2
CASSLGRGAGEFTNTEAFF	TGCGCCAGCAGCTTGGGTCGGGGAGCAGGGGAGTTCACGAACACTGAAGCTTTCTTT	TRBV5-1	TRBJ1-1	NA	NA
CASGLTSYNEQFF	TGTGCCAGCGGCCTGACCTCCTACAATGAGCAGTTCTTC	TRBV7-2	TRBJ2-1	NA	NA
CASSPLRSDEQYF	TGTGCCAGCAGCCCACTAAGGAGTGACGAGCAGTACTTC	TRBV7-9	TRBJ2-7	NA	NA
CASSLSGVSNTGELFF	TGTGCCAGCAGTTTATCCGGGGTGTCGAACACCGGGGAGCTGTTTTTT	TRBV12-3/TRBV12-4	TRBJ2-2	few	NA
CASGGRGSGANVLTF	TGTGCCAGCGGGGGGCGTGGCTCTGGGGCCAACGTCCTGACTTTC	TRBV6-6	TRBJ2-6	NA	NA
CASGNLARGKTQYF	TGTGCCAGCGGAAATTTGGCCAGGGGAAAGACCCAGTACTTC	TRBV2	TRBJ2-5	NA	NA
CASSGGTVSNEKLFF	TGTGCCAGCAGTGGCGGGACAGTATCTAATGAAAAACTGTTTTTT	TRBV12-3/TRBV12-4	TRBJ1-4	few	TRBD1
CASSGVSSDTQYF	TGTGCCAGCAGTGGGGTGTCCTCCGATACGCAGTATTTT	TRBV2	TRBJ2-3	NA	NA
CASSRIAGGGNEQFF	TGTGCCAGCAGCCGGATCGCAGGGGGCGGCAATGAGCAGTTCTTC	TRBV14	TRBJ2-1	NA	TRBD1
CASSQVEGANGYTF	TGTGCCAGCAGCCAAGTGGAAGGGGCAAATGGCTACACCTTC	TRBV3-1	TRBJ1-2	NA	NA
CASSAPEAFYGYTF	TGTGCCAGCAGCGCCCCGGAGGCATTCTATGGCTACACCTTC	TRBV9	TRBJ1-2	NA	NA
CASSWRKDIRQDTQYF	TGTGCCAGCAGCTGGCGTAAGGATATCCGCCAAGATACGCAGTATTTT	TRBV5-5	TRBJ2-3	NA	NA
CASSQAGEQYF	TGCGCCAGCAGCCAAGCGGGAGAGCAGTACTTC	TRBV4-1	TRBJ2-5	many	NA
CASSFGPYDAEAFF	TGTGCCAGCAGTTTCGGACCCTACGATGCTGAAGCTTTCTTT	TRBV6-6	TRBJ1-1	few	NA
CASSLGIGSGKGNHEQFF	TGTGCCAGCAGTTTAGGTATTGGTTCTGGTAAGGGGAACCATGAGCAGTTCTTC	TRBV28	TRBJ2-1	few	NA
CASSPLVRGDRYNEQFF	TGTGCCAGCAGCCCCTTAGTTAGGGGGGACAGGTACAATGAGCAGTTCTTC	TRBV7-2	TRBJ2-1	NA	TRBD1
CACSLLTSGGTDTQYF	TGCGCCTGCAGCTTGTTAACTAGCGGGGGGACAGATACGCAGTATTTT	TRBV5-1	TRBJ2-3	few	TRBD2
CASSPGRPSKGQGSTEAFF	TGTGCCAGCAGTCCCGGCCGCCCCTCCAAGGGACAGGGGAGCACTGAAGCTTTCTTT	TRBV27	TRBJ1-1	NA	TRBD1
CASSQDLARQEDGYTF	TGCGCCAGCAGCCAAGATCTAGCCCGACAGGAGGATGGCTACACCTTC	TRBV4-1	TRBJ1-2	NA	NA
CASSVGVAGPYEQYF	TGTGCCAGCAGCGTAGGGGTAGCGGGCCCCTACGAGCAGTACTTC	TRBV9	TRBJ2-7	NA	TRBD2
CATSDTGQAGETQYF	TGTGCCACCAGTGATACCGGACAGGCGGGGGAGACCCAGTACTTC	TRBV24-1	TRBJ2-5	NA	NA
CATSWTVDYEQYF	TGTGCCACCAGCTGGACTGTTGACTACGAGCAGTACTTC	TRBV24-1	TRBJ2-7	NA	NA
CASSLGEGVDYGYTF	TGTGCCAGCAGCTTAGGCGAGGGAGTGGACTATGGCTACACCTTC	TRBV11-2	TRBJ1-2	NA	NA
CASWSGRLYQETQYF	TGTGCCAGCTGGTCGGGGAGGTTGTACCAAGAGACCCAGTACTTC	TRBV2	TRBJ2-5	few	NA
CASSPDRTNTQYF	TGTGCCAGCAGCCCGGACAGAACCAATACGCAGTATTTT	TRBV6-5	TRBJ2-3	few	NA
CASSSTAVAGKGNTGALFF	TGCGCCAGCAGCTCAACCGCGGTAGCGGGGAAAGGGAACACCGGGGCGCTGTTTTTT	TRBV5-1	TRBJ2-2	NA	TRBD2
CASSTPLEGPRTSTDTQYF	TGTGCCAGCAGCACCCCACTAGAGGGGCCCCGTACTAGCACAGATACGCAGTATTTT	TRBV28	TRBJ2-3	few	NA
CASSAGNNQPQHF	TGTGCCAGCAGCGCGGGCAACAATCAGCCCCAGCATTTT	TRBV9	TRBJ1-5	NA	NA
CASSDVSGDQHF	TGTGCCAGCAGTGACGTTTCAGGGGATCAGCATTTT	TRBV2	TRBJ1-5	NA	NA
CASRRDSRGEQYF	TGTGCCAGCAGGAGGGACTCCCGGGGCGAGCAGTACTTC	TRBV27	TRBJ2-7	NA	NA
CASREPRPDNYGYTF	TGTGCCAGCAGGGAACCCCGGCCGGACAACTATGGCTACACCTTC	TRBV6-5	TRBJ1-2	few	NA
CASSKSGGSGAQYF	TGTGCCAGCAGTAAGTCGGGCGGATCGGGTGCGCAGTATTTT	TRBV12-3/TRBV12-4	TRBJ2-3	NA	NA
CSVDNFGTEAFF	TGCAGCGTTGACAATTTTGGCACTGAAGCTTTCTTT	TRBV29-1	TRBJ1-1	NA	NA
CASSFGNSPLHF	TGTGCCAGCAGTTTCGGAAATTCACCCCTCCACTTT	TRBV12-3/TRBV12-4	TRBJ1-6	many	NA
CASRSTGSYEQYF	TGTGCCAGCAGGTCGACAGGATCCTACGAGCAGTACTTC	TRBV12-3/TRBV12-4	TRBJ2-7	NA	NA
CASSTRFIKNIQYF	TGTGCCAGCAGTACGCGGTTTATCAAAAACATTCAGTACTTC	TRBV6-2/TRBV6-3	TRBJ2-4	once	NA
CASSLPPADEQYF	TGCGCCAGCAGCTTGCCCCCGGCGGACGAGCAGTACTTC	TRBV5-1	TRBJ2-7	few	NA
CASSATSGGGKETQYF	TGTGCCAGCAGCGCGACTAGCGGGGGGGGAAAAGAGACCCAGTACTTC	TRBV9	TRBJ2-5	few	TRBD2
CASSYRDRGEQFF	TGTGCCAGCAGTTATCGCGACAGGGGGGAGCAGTTCTTC	TRBV6-5	TRBJ2-1	NA	TRBD1
CSASTGSPLHF	TGCAGTGCTAGTACTGGATCACCCCTCCACTTT	TRBV20-1	TRBJ1-6	NA	NA
CASSDIDGYTF	TGTGCCAGCAGTGACATCGACGGCTACACCTTC	TRBV6-1	TRBJ1-2	few	NA
CASTLSENYNEQFF	TGTGCCAGCACCCTTAGCGAAAACTACAATGAGCAGTTCTTC	TRBV7-9	TRBJ2-1	few	NA
CASSQATGGEQYF	TGTGCCAGCTCCCAAGCGACAGGGGGCGAGCAGTACTTC	TRBV18	TRBJ2-7	few	TRBD1
CATSEGGGPDTQYF	TGTGCCACCAGTGAAGGGGGGGGGCCGGATACGCAGTATTTT	TRBV24-1	TRBJ2-3	few	NA
CASSTGPMGYTF	TGTGCCAGCAGTACCGGGCCGATGGGCTACACCTTC	TRBV12-3/TRBV12-4	TRBJ1-2	NA	NA
CASSQEAGALNQPQHF	TGCGCCAGCAGCCAAGAGGCAGGGGCCCTCAATCAGCCCCAGCATTTT	TRBV4-1	TRBJ1-5	few	NA
CASSRTGGDHNEQFF	TGTGCCAGCAGCCGGACAGGGGGCGACCACAATGAGCAGTTCTTC	TRBV6-5	TRBJ2-1	once	TRBD1
CTSSHGLAGAYNEQFF	TGTACCAGCAGCCATGGCCTAGCGGGGGCTTACAATGAGCAGTTCTTC	TRBV14	TRBJ2-1	NA	TRBD2
CASRQGDSYNSPLHF	TGTGCCAGCAGGCAGGGGGATTCCTATAATTCACCCCTCCACTTT	TRBV28	TRBJ1-6	few	TRBD1
CSARLLALGTEAFF	TGCAGTGCTCGCCTTCTTGCCCTGGGGACTGAAGCTTTCTTT	TRBV20-1	TRBJ1-1	few	NA
CASSVDAGTSTDTQYF	TGTGCCAGCAGCGTTGATGCAGGGACTAGCACAGATACGCAGTATTTT	TRBV9	TRBJ2-3	NA	NA
CSVSGATNEKRFF	TGCAGCGTGTCAGGGGCAACTAATGAAAAACGGTTTTTT	TRBV29-1	TRBJ1-4	NA	NA
CASSLTENYGYTF	TGTGCCAGCAGCCTTACAGAGAACTATGGCTACACCTTC	TRBV5-1	TRBJ1-2	many	NA
CASSESTGTGAYQPQHF	TGCGCCAGCAGTGAGTCCACCGGGACAGGGGCTTATCAGCCCCAGCATTTT	TRBV10-2	TRBJ1-5	few	TRBD1
CASSSGNSPLHF	TGTGCCAGCAGTTCAGGGAATTCACCCCTCCACTTT	TRBV12-3/TRBV12-4	TRBJ1-6	NA	NA
CASSPTSQETQYF	TGCGCCAGCAGCCCGACTTCCCAAGAGACCCAGTACTTC	TRBV5-1	TRBJ2-5	many	NA
CASSLGPTGDSPLHF	TGCGCCAGCAGCTTGGGGCCCACCGGGGATTCACCCCTCCACTTT	TRBV5-1	TRBJ1-6	NA	NA
CASSLGVRAPGPTNNSPLHF	TGCGCCAGCAGCTTGGGGGTTCGGGCCCCCGGACCCACCAATAATTCACCCCTCCACTTT	TRBV5-1	TRBJ1-6	few	NA
CASSLTSVGYEQYF	TGCGCCAGCAGCTTGACTAGCGTGGGATACGAGCAGTACTTC	TRBV5-1	TRBJ2-7	NA	TRBD2